This T cell receptor (beta chain) was captured by sequencing in a study of shared clonotypes between healthy human individuals. Repertoires were generated with immunoSEQ multiplex PCR, while TCRdb's copy carries only in-frame clones and drops some. The sample contains around 500,000 clones, less than 80% of which appear only once. This clone appeared a few times. The CDR3 runs 15 residues. Germline V CDR1 and CDR2: MNHNS, SASEGT. The germline V and J ends were trimmed by 2 bases and 6 bases, with 17 bases remaining between them. This TCR was sampled from a woman in her thirties or forties in good health. Some clones in this sample may be carry-over from other donors' samples. The chain couples TRBV6-1 to TRBJ2-7; D is unclear. Sequencing input: PBMCs. The CDR3 reads CASSEIPDVGGEQYF. The CDR3 nucleotides are TGTGCCAGCAGTGAAATCCCAGACGTTGGCGGCGAGCAGTACTTC.